A selection of T cell receptor beta chains follows, all from one sample in a study of shared clonotypes between healthy human individuals. Measured with immunoSEQ multiplex PCR; TCRdb has only the in-frame clones, and not every one. The sample includes 850,000 to 1,100,000 clones, 70% to 80% of them seen just once. Sequencing was performed on memory CD4+ T cells from PBMCs. These receptors all stem from a man between 18 and 29 years old in good health. Some clones in this sample may be carry-over from other donors' samples. CDR3s include the opening cysteine and the closing phenylalanine or tryptophan.

J,V,CDR3
TRBJ1-1,TRBV19,CASSIRGLNTEAFF
TRBJ2-3,TRBV9,CASSPSGTLSSTDTQYF
TRBJ2-5,TRBV9,CASSVASRTQETQYF
TRBJ1-2,TRBV29-1,CSVIRQYYTF
TRBJ1-3,TRBV6-1,CASSGQGGGNTIYF
TRBJ2-5,TRBV30,CAWSQGQGAQETQYF
TRBJ2-2,TRBV18,CASSPFRWRPSSTGELFF
TRBJ2-1,TRBV29-1,CSVVAESYNEQFF
TRBJ1-1,TRBV7-2,CASSLGVGGSFF
TRBJ2-5,TRBV19,CATSQRQQETQYF
TRBJ1-2,TRBV6-5,CASSYSVANYGYTF
TRBJ2-2,TRBV11-1,CASSLDSGNTGELFF
TRBJ1-3,TRBV30,CARSRQGGGNTIYF
TRBJ1-2,TRBV30,CAWRTLQGARGYTF
TRBJ2-1,TRBV6-6,CASSYGTVGGEQFF
TRBJ1-2,TRBV5-1,CASRDSTANYGYTF
TRBJ2-6,TRBV7-2,CASSSKGDGANVLTF
TRBJ2-2,TRBV18,CASSPSQGRTSSHGELFF
TRBJ1-1,TRBV5-4,CASSLGGAMNTEAFF
TRBJ2-5,TRBV28,CATKHRESARTQYF
TRBJ1-1,TRBV11-2,CASSLGTGFTEAFF
TRBJ1-1,TRBV5-1,CASSLAWSTEAFF
TRBJ2-4,TRBV18,CASSPGTSVKNIQYF
TRBJ2-1,TRBV27,CASSLGRRSSYNEQFF
TRBJ1-2,TRBV29-1,CSVAQGVGGYTF
TRBJ1-1,TRBV7-9,CASSETPWDRPNTEAFF
-,TRBV11-3,CASSRYREGHEQYF
TRBJ2-5,TRBV19,CASSRFFARETQYF
TRBJ1-3,TRBV19,CATGTPVSGNTIYF
TRBJ2-5,TRBV9,CASSVLGETQYF
TRBJ2-1,TRBV5-1,CASSLGQGSVYNEQFF
TRBJ1-1,TRBV27,CASSSSKTGWGGSANTEAFF